This T cell receptor (beta chain) was retrieved from a study of blood T cell repertoires in COVID-19. Study details: Both acute and convalescent COVID-19 samples were obtained from the United States, Italy and Spain. Sample material is recorded as cDNA or gDNA derived from T cells, B-cell-depleted T cells, or PBMCs.

As originally analysed: Estimates of nucleated cell counts were drawn from the amplification of reference gene primers. TCRdb keeps only in-frame clones here, not all; method: immunoSEQ multiplex PCR. V and J calls and clone size follow that table, whereas D and trimming were derived from the DNA. The data contain about 63,000 clones, 79% of them singletons. V was clipped by 8 bases and J by 2 bases; unmatched bases: 5. CDR1 LNHDA and CDR2 SQIVND come from the germline V gene (reference sequence). The CDR3 is 14 amino acids. The TCR sequence derives from a human donor in a cohort sampled during active COVID-19. This chain links TRBV19 with TRBJ1-2, with 10 bases identical to TRBD1. Source material: peripheral blood. CDR3 loop: CASHPGQGNYGYTF. The CDR3, as DNA: TGTGCCAGTCACCCGGGACAGGGGAACTATGGCTACACCTTC. Looking up the rest from reference TRBV19 and TRBJ1-2 gives the full variable domain: DGGITQSPKYLFRKEGQNVTLSCEQNLNHDAMYWYRQDPGQGLRLIYYSQIVNDFQKGDIAEGYSVSREKKESFPLTVTSAQKNPTAFYLCASHPGQGNYGYTFGSGTRLTVV.